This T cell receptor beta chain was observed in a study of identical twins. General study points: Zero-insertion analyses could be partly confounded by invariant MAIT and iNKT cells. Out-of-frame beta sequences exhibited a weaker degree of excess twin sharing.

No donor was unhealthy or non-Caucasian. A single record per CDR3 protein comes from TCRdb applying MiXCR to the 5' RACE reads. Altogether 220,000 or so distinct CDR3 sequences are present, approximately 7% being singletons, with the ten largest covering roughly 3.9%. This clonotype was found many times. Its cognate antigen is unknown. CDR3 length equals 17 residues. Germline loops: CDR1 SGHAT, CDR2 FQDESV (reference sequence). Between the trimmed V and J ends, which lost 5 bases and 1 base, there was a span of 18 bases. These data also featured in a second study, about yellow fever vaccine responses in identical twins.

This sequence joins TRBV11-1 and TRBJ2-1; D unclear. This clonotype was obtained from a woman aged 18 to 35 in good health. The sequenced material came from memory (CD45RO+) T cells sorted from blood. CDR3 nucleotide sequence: TGTGCCAGCAGCCGGAGTCCGTCTAGTCCATCCTACAATGAGCAGTTCTTC. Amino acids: CASSRSPSSPSYNEQFF.